The sequence of this TCR beta chain was determined in a study of T cells and copy number aberrations in small-cell lung cancer. Method: immunoSEQ multiplex PCR; TCRdb's copy keeps in-frame clones and lacks some. The table lists about 2,000 clones, approximately 83% of them singletons. Normal lung tissue came from at least 2 cm beyond the tumor margin and showed no malignant cells. Germline assignment: CDR1 MNHEY and CDR2 SMNVEV (reference sequence). The CDR3 is 13 residues long. The V gene lost 2 bases and the J gene lost 8 bases, with 10 bases spanning the gap. The sample consisted of normal tissue next to the tumor. The sequence derives from a man between 50 and 59 years old with small cell lung cancer. V and J are TRBV27 and TRBJ2-1; D remains ambiguous. The CDR3 is CASSLNSGDEQFF. The CDR3 DNA follows: TGTGCCAGCAGTTTAAACTCGGGTGATGAGCAGTTCTTC.